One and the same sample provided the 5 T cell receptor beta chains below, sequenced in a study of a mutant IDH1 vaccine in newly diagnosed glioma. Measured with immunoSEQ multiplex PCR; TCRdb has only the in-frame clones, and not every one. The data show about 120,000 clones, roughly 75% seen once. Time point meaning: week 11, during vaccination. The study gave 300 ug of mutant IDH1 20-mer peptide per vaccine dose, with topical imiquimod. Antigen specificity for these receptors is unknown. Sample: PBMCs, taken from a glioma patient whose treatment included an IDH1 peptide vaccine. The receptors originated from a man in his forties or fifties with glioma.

CDR3 nucleotides: TGTGCCAGCTCACCAGAGGGAAACTATGGCTACACCTTC. It translates to CASSPEGNYGYTF. The gene calls are TRBV18 and TRBJ1-2; D gene ambiguous. V lost 2 bases to trimming and J lost 2 bases, with 6 bases between them. The CDR3 sequence is 13 residues long. CDR1 and CDR2 (germline): KGHSH, LQKENI.

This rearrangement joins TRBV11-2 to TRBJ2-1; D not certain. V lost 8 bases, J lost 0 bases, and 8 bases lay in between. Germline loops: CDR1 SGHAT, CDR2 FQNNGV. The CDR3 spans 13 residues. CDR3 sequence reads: CASGRSSYNEQFF. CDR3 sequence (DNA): TGTGCCAGCGGACGTAGCTCCTACAATGAGCAGTTCTTC.

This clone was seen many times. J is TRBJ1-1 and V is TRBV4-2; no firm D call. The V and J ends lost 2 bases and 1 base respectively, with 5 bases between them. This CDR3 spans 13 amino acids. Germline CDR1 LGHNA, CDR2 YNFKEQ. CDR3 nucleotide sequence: TGTGCCAGCAGCCAATCAGAGAACACTGAAGCTTTCTTT. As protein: CASSQSENTEAFF.

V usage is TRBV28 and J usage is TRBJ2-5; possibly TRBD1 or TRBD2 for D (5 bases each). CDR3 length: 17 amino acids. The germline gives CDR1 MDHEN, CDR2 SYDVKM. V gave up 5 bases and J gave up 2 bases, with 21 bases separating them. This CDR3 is CASSLRERGRHQETQYF. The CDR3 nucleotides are TGTGCCAGCAGTCTAAGAGAACGGGGACGCCATCAAGAGACCCAGTACTTC.

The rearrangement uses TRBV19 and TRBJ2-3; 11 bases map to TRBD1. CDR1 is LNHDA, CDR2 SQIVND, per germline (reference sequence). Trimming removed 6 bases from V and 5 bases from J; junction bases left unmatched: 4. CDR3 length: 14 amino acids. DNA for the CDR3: TGTGCCAGTAGAAGGACAGGGGGCAAAGATACGCAGTATTTT. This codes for CASRRTGGKDTQYF.